This TCR beta chain was identified during a study of spatial heterogeneity in lung cancer. Time point defined: sample taken at primary tumor resection. No cells were sorted before sequencing. The whole RNA sequenced was extracted from tumor, nontumor lung or frozen PBMC. Donation came from about 72 patients with untreated early-stage non-small cell lung cancer. V was shortened by 5 bases and J by 2 bases, with 21 bases between the two germline ends. Looked up from germline, CDR1 is SEHNR and CDR2 is FQNEAQ (reference sequence). The length of the CDR3 is 17 residues. This clonotype occurred many times. This beta chain is an unintended read in a library built for alpha chains; its size means little. A distinct unique molecular identifier was carried by each TCR cDNA molecule. MiXCR, run by TCRdb on the 5' RACE reads, gives a single entry per CDR3 protein. The sample yields about 13,000 distinct CDR3 sequences, around 5% seen once.

The TCR originated in a human donor with early-stage non-small cell lung cancer. The chain joins TRBV7-9 to TRBJ2-5; TRBD2 is a possible D gene (7 bases). This sample comprised lung tumor tissue, obtained at surgery. The CDR3 loop is CASSSGTHSGAQETQYF. The CDR3 nucleotides are TGTGCCAGCAGCAGCGGGACACACAGTGGGGCACAAGAGACCCAGTACTTC. Combining the CDR3 with reference TRBV7-9 and TRBJ2-5 gives the whole variable domain DTGVSQNPRHKITKRGQNVTFRCDPISEHNRLYWYRQTLGQGPEFLTYFQNEAQLEKSRLLSDRFSAERPKGSFSTLEIQRTEQGDSAMYLCASSSGTHSGAQETQYFGPGTRLLVL.